These 12 T cell receptor beta chains came from one sample sequenced in a study of control samples from healthy donors and cancer patients. Sequencing used immunoSEQ multiplex PCR; TCRdb keeps in-frame clones, though not all of them. The sample contains approximately 140,000 clones, roughly 91% of which appear only once. Sequencing used PBMCs. The receptor set was obtained from a man in his fifties with head and neck cancer.

The V call is TRBV7-9, the J call TRBJ2-1; 7 bases agree with TRBD2. The CDR3 runs 15 residues. Germline assignment: CDR1 SEHNR and CDR2 FQNEAQ (reference sequence). With 6 bases clipped from V and 1 base from J, the junction kept 6 bases outside the gene matches. In DNA, the CDR3 is TGTGCCAGCAGTCCTCCGGGAGGATCCTACAATGAGCAGTTCTTC. Protein: CASSPPGGSYNEQFF. Drawing the rest from reference TRBV7-9 and TRBJ2-1, the complete variable domain is DTGVSQNPRHKITKRGQNVTFRCDPISEHNRLYWYRQTLGQGPEFLTYFQNEAQLEKSRLLSDRFSAERPKGSFSTLEIQRTEQGDSAMYLCASSPPGGSYNEQFFGPGTRLTVL.

With regard to this clone: The sample carries other DNA sequences with the same CDR3. The chain employs TRBV5-1 and TRBJ1-1, with 9 bases aligning to TRBD1. The CDR3 totals 15 residues. V shed 4 bases and J 4 bases; nucleotides not matched to a gene: 8. Germline V lookup: CDR1 SGHRS, CDR2 YFSETQ. The CDR3 DNA reads TGCGCCAGCAGCCCGACCGACAGGGGGGGCACTGAAGCTTTCTTT. Its translation is CASSPTDRGGTEAFF.

This clone was detected once. Relative to the germline gene, one junction end is altered; a read error may explain this. V is TRBV28 and J is TRBJ2-7; D may be TRBD1 (5 bases). This CDR3 has 13 amino acids. CDR1 is MDHEN, CDR2 SYDVKM, per germline. As DNA, the CDR3 is TGTACCAGCAGGGCCAAGAACTCCTACGAGCAGTACTTC. Translated: CTSRAKNSYEQYF.

The chain uses TRBV11-2 and TRBJ2-1, with D possibly matching TRBD2 (5 bases). Trimming removed 3 bases from V and 8 bases from J, with 8 bases in between. Per the germline V gene, CDR1 is SGHAT and CDR2 is FQNNGV. This CDR3 spans 12 amino acids. The CDR3 loop is CASSFLAYEQFF. Here the CDR3 DNA reads TGTGCCAGCAGCTTCCTAGCATATGAGCAGTTCTTC. The full variable domain, completed using reference TRBV11-2 and TRBJ2-1, is EAGVAQSPRYKIIEKRQSVAFWCNPISGHATLYWYQQILGQGPKLLIQFQNNGVVDDSQLPKDRFSAERLKGVDSTLKIQPAKLEDSAVYLCASSFLAYEQFFGPGTRLTVL.

The CDR3 DNA is TGTGCCAGCAGTTTTCACTATGGCTACACCTTC. Translating it yields CASSFHYGYTF. This sequence joins TRBV28 and TRBJ1-2, with no clear D. Germline V lookup: CDR1 MDHEN, CDR2 SYDVKM. Trimming took 3 bases from V and 3 from J, leaving 2 bases between them. The CDR3 loop spans 11 amino acids.

This clone was observed a single time. This chain uses TRBV7-2 with TRBJ1-5; D not resolved. The V and J ends lost 1 base and 6 bases respectively, with 13 bases between them. The length of the CDR3 is 15 residues. The germline V gene has CDR1 SGHTA and CDR2 FQGNSA. CDR3 coding DNA: TGTGCCAGCAGCTTAGGACCTCCGGGAGCTCAGCCCCAGCATTTT. Residues: CASSLGPPGAQPQHF.

The V gene is TRBV29-1, the J gene TRBJ2-5; D is uncertain. In germline, CDR1 is SQVTM, CDR2 ANQGSEA. There are 12 residues in the CDR3. V lost 4 bases and J lost 4, with 10 bases in between. CDR3 sequence (DNA): TGCAGCGTTGCCGGGCAGAGAGAGACCCAGTACTTC. Its protein is CSVAGQRETQYF.

The chain has TRBV2 and TRBJ2-6; no firm D call. The CDR3 runs to 14 residues. V was pared by 8 bases and J by 0 bases, with 8 bases between. Germline-derived CDR1 and CDR2 are SNHLY and FYNNEI. The CDR3 spells CASAPLSGANVLTF. Written as DNA, the CDR3 is TGTGCCAGCGCACCACTCTCTGGGGCCAACGTCCTGACTTTC.

V and J are TRBV28 and TRBJ1-2, with no clear D. The V end was cut by 3 bases, the J end by 5 bases, with 16 bases between. Per germline, CDR1 MDHEN and CDR2 SYDVKM. The CDR3 is made up of 15 amino acids. The CDR3 protein is CASSFVSDWDYGYTF. Written as DNA, the CDR3 is TGTGCCAGCAGTTTCGTTTCTGACTGGGATTATGGCTACACCTTC.

The chain links TRBV28 to TRBJ2-2; a weak D match, TRBD2 (6 bases). The CDR3 has 14 amino acids. CDR1 is MDHEN and CDR2 is SYDVKM in the germline V gene. The V and J ends lost 8 bases and 5 bases respectively, with 15 bases between them. CDR3 nucleotide sequence: TGTGCCAGCCGGGACTTCGAGGGGACCGGGGAGCTGTTTTTT. This codes for CASRDFEGTGELFF. Based on the CDR3 plus reference TRBV28 and TRBJ2-2, the full variable domain is DVKVTQSSRYLVKRTGEKVFLECVQDMDHENMFWYRQDPGLGLRLIYFSYDVKMKEKGDIPEGYSVSREKKERFSLILESASTNQTSMYLCASRDFEGTGELFFGEGSRLTVL.

The chain joins TRBV24-1 to TRBJ2-7, with TRBD1 matching 10 bases. There are 13 residues in the CDR3. The ends lost 5 bases at V and 6 bases at J; junction bases unmatched: 3. Looked up from germline, CDR1 is KGHDR and CDR2 is SFDVKD. CDR3 bases: TGTGCCACCAGTGGACAGGGGGCAGGCGAGCAGTACTTC. This codes for CATSGQGAGEQYF.

This chain joins TRBV19 and TRBJ2-6; 9 bases match TRBD1. Trimming removed 7 bases from V and 2 bases from J; junction bases left unmatched: 3. The CDR3 runs to 15 residues. Germline loops: CDR1 LNHDA, CDR2 SQIVND (reference sequence). The CDR3 DNA is TGTGCCAGTAAATACAGGGGGCCTGGGGCCAACGTCCTGACTTTC. This sequence encodes CASKYRGPGANVLTF.